These T cell receptor beta chains were read from a single sample in a study of vaccination effects on CD4 cells after COVID-19. Here immunoSEQ multiplex PCR was the method, and the copy in TCRdb shows in-frame clones only, minus some. The sample contains tens of thousands of clones, around 80% of which appear only once. Their cognate antigens are unknown. Sequenced here: CD4+ T cells from PBMCs cultured with a peptide pool, sampled before COVID-19 vaccination. These receptors all stem from a human donor who had a prior SARS-CoV-2 infection. Each CDR3 is given with its conserved first and last residue. A D gene is named only where the DNA matches it firmly. Where a row states a size, it is once, few, many or the class of an expanded clone; other rows omit it.

size	D	V	J	DNA	CDR3
.	.	TRBV6-2/TRBV6-3	TRBJ1-5	TGTGCCAGCAGTTACCGGGCCGAAAATCAGCCCCAGCATTTT	CASSYRAENQPQHF
.	TRBD2	TRBV5-5	TRBJ2-5	TGTGCCAGCAGCTTGGGGACTAGCGGGGGCTTTCAAGAGACCCAGTACTTC	CASSLGTSGGFQETQYF
.	.	TRBV11-2	TRBJ2-1	TGTGCCAGCAGACAGAACTCGTGGGGGCTAGGTGACTCCTACAATGAGCAGTTCTTC	CASRQNSWGLGDSYNEQFF
.	.	TRBV30	TRBJ1-2	TGTGCCTGGAGTGAAGAAATGACAGTACGCTCTGAAGGCTACACCTTC	CAWSEEMTVRSEGYTF
.	.	TRBV7-8	TRBJ1-3	TGTGCCAGCAGCTTAGCGGAGGGCTGGGCCTCTGGAAACACCATATATTTT	CASSLAEGWASGNTIYF
.	TRBD1	TRBV3-1/TRBV3-2	TRBJ1-1	TGTGCCAGCAGCCCCTGGACAGGGCGGGCGGTCGACACTGAAGCTTTCTTT	CASSPWTGRAVDTEAFF
.	TRBD2	TRBV7-2	TRBJ2-5	TGTGCCAGCAGCTTAGAGGCTAGCGGACAAGAGACCCAGTACTTC	CASSLEASGQETQYF
.	.	TRBV20-1	TRBJ2-1	TGCAGTGCTAGCGATGACAATGAGCAGTTCTTC	CSASDDNEQFF
.	TRBD1	TRBV5-4	TRBJ2-6	TGTGCCAGCAGCCTAACTCGACAGGGGATAACTGGGGCCAACGTCCTGACTTTC	CASSLTRQGITGANVLTF
.	.	TRBV5-1	TRBJ2-2	TGCGCCAGCAGCTGGAGGGTAGGGGAGCTGTTTTTT	CASSWRVGELFF
.	.	TRBV27	TRBJ1-4	TGTGCCAGCAGTTTAGCCGGGACGAGAGGGGAAAAACTGTTTTTT	CASSLAGTRGEKLFF
.	.	TRBV30	TRBJ2-3	TGTGCCTGGAGCCATACACGCGGGTATACGCAGTATTTT	CAWSHTRGYTQYF
.	.	TRBV2	TRBJ1-5	TGTGCCAGCAGTGCTAAGTATAGCAATCAGCCCCAGCATTTT	CASSAKYSNQPQHF
.	.	TRBV6-1	TRBJ2-3	TGTGCCAGCAGTGAACCCAGAGGGTACACAGATACGCAGTATTTT	CASSEPRGYTDTQYF
few	.	TRBV4-1	TRBJ1-2	TGCGCCAGCAGCCAAGTGGTGGAACAGGGTAGAGGCTACACCTTC	CASSQVVEQGRGYTF
.	.	TRBV5-8	TRBJ1-2	TGTGCCAGCAGCCGACGGGAGCGCGACTACACCTTC	CASSRRERDYTF
once	TRBD2	TRBV16	TRBJ2-1	TGTGCCAGCAGCCCCTTAGCGGGAGGGCCCTCCATAAATGAGCAGTTCTTC	CASSPLAGGPSINEQFF
.	TRBD2	TRBV5-3	TRBJ2-3	TGTGCCAGAAGACAATCCCGACTAGCGGAGTTCACAGATACGCAGTATTTT	CARRQSRLAEFTDTQYF
.	TRBD2	TRBV5-4	TRBJ2-3	TGTGCCAGCAGCCCGGGAGGGGTAGCAGGCACAGATACGCAGTATTTT	CASSPGGVAGTDTQYF
.	.	TRBV4-1	TRBJ1-4	TGCGCCAGCAACCCCCGGGGATCTGAAAAACTGTTTTTT	CASNPRGSEKLFF
few	.	TRBV7-2	TRBJ1-6	TGTGCCAGCAGCTTCGTCTGGCAGGGAGGGTCACCCCTCCACTTT	CASSFVWQGGSPLHF
.	.	TRBV19	TRBJ1-5	TGTGCCAGTAGTATGGATTTCATCCAGCCCCAGCATTTT	CASSMDFIQPQHF
.	.	TRBV2	TRBJ2-1	TGTGCCAGCAGTGAAACGCCCGACATTACGAGGTCCCCGGGACGCCGAGGAGATGAGCAGTTCTTC	CASSETPDITRSPGRRGDEQFF
.	.	TRBV29-1	TRBJ2-7	TGCAGCGTTGGAGGGACCGTGGTTACCGAGCAGTACTTC	CSVGGTVVTEQYF
.	.	TRBV24-1	TRBJ2-5	TGTGCCACCAGCGACTCTAGGTCCTTAAGGGCTGAGACCCAGTACTTC	CATSDSRSLRAETQYF
.	.	TRBV19	TRBJ2-1	TGTGCCAGTAGCAAGACTGGGGATGAGCAGTTCTTC	CASSKTGDEQFF
medium-sized	.	TRBV6-1	TRBJ1-6	TGTGCCAGCAGTGAGCAGACAAAAGGGACGACACCCCTCCACTTT	CASSEQTKGTTPLHF
.	TRBD1	TRBV5-1	TRBJ2-3	TGCGCCAGCAGCCGCGGGACAGGGATCAGTTGGGTGGCAGATACGCAGTATTTT	CASSRGTGISWVADTQYF
once	TRBD2	TRBV5-4	TRBJ2-7	TGTGCCAGCAGCAGCGCCGGGACTAGCGGCCACGAGCAGTACTTC	CASSSAGTSGHEQYF
few	.	TRBV19	TRBJ1-6	TGTGCCAGTAGTATGGTTGGCAGGGGTAATTCACCCCTCCACTTT	CASSMVGRGNSPLHF
.	.	TRBV7-3	TRBJ2-2	TGTGCCAGCAGCTTAATGCATGGGGCGGGGACCGGGGAGCTGTTTTTT	CASSLMHGAGTGELFF
.	.	TRBV2	TRBJ2-1	TGTGCCAGCAGGGGCGGGACTCTTGAAAATGAGCAGTTCTTC	CASRGGTLENEQFF
once	.	TRBV11-2	TRBJ2-3	TGTGCCAGCAGCCCAGGGGACCACACAGATACGCAGTATTTT	CASSPGDHTDTQYF
once	TRBD2	TRBV6-2/TRBV6-3	TRBJ2-5	TGTGCCAGCAGTTACCGTCTAGCGGGAGAAGAGACCCAGTACTTC	CASSYRLAGEETQYF
.	.	TRBV19	TRBJ2-3	TGTGCCAGTAGCGGGAGTTCACTCACGCAGTATTTT	CASSGSSLTQYF
few	.	TRBV3-1/TRBV3-2	TRBJ2-3	TGTGCCAGCAGCCACTCGATCTTGGACCCCATCCTTTTT	CASSHSILDPILF
.	.	TRBV5-4	TRBJ2-1	TGTGCCAGCAGCTTGGGGCCCTTAGAGCAGTTCTTC	CASSLGPLEQFF
.	.	TRBV6-6	TRBJ2-5	TGTGCCAGCGCCCTCCCGCAGCCGCATTTAGACACCCAGTACTTC	CASALPQPHLDTQYF
.	.	TRBV5-4	TRBJ2-1	TGTGCCAGCAGCTTGGGGACCTCAAACTACAATGAGCAGTTCTTC	CASSLGTSNYNEQFF
.	.	TRBV7-2	TRBJ2-4	TGTGCCAGCAGCTTAGGGGGGGACGGAAACATTCAGTACTTC	CASSLGGDGNIQYF
.	.	TRBV21-1	TRBJ1-1	TGTGCCAGCAGCAAAGAGACGGTGGACACTGAAGCTTTCTTT	CASSKETVDTEAFF
.	TRBD1	TRBV5-6	TRBJ2-5	TGTGCCAGCAGCTCACAGGGGAGTGGGGGAGAGACCCAGTACTTC	CASSSQGSGGETQYF
.	TRBD1	TRBV5-4	TRBJ2-2	TGTGCCAGCAGCTCCTCCGGGACAGGGTCCACCGGGGAGCTGTTTTTT	CASSSSGTGSTGELFF
.	.	TRBV3-1/TRBV3-2	TRBJ1-1	TGTGCCAGCAGCCAAGTAGTCCGGGGCACTGAAGCTTTCTTT	CASSQVVRGTEAFF
.	.	TRBV5-1	TRBJ2-1	TGCGCCAGCAGCTCAGAGTCCTTTTACAATGAGCAGTTCTTC	CASSSESFYNEQFF
.	TRBD2	TRBV7-9	TRBJ2-5	TGTGCCAGCAGCCCGGGACTAGCGGGAGAGACCCAGTACTTC	CASSPGLAGETQYF
.	.	TRBV4-1	TRBJ2-5	TGCGCCAGCAGCCAACTACTAGCACTCGCTAATCGGGAGACCCAGTACTTC	CASSQLLALANRETQYF
.	TRBD1	TRBV7-2	TRBJ1-2	TGTGCCAGCAGCTTCCCAACGGGACAGGCGGCCTATGGCTACACCTTC	CASSFPTGQAAYGYTF
.	.	TRBV7-3	TRBJ1-1	TGTGCCAGCAGCGGCTCCATGATCACTGAAGCTTTCTTT	CASSGSMITEAFF